This T cell receptor beta chain was identified in a study of identical twins listed by TCRdb under 2016. Regarding the complete study: The study deep-sequenced TCR alpha and beta repertoires from monozygotic twins, unrelated adults of various ages and cord blood to test whether fetal clonotypes persist. Replicate twin experiments were performed at different times using different library preparation protocols to rule out contamination.

Every donor was a healthy Caucasian. The twin cohort comprised three pairs of female monozygotic twins, all aged about 18 to 29 years. Positive isolation kits from Invitrogen were used to isolate CD4+ and CD8+ T cell populations. The protocol used for the library was 5' RACE. TCRdb names Illumina HiSeq 2000 as the instrument used. A universal primer binding site was added through template switching, and the final cDNA carried a unique molecular identifier so that TCR cDNA molecules could be counted accurately. First-strand cDNA for TCR alpha and beta chains was synthesized from specific primers in the conserved constant-segment region. To control for contamination, every cDNA library was double barcoded, receiving both a SMART-Mk sample barcode and Illumina barcodes. TruSeq adapter sequences, together with Illumina sample barcodes, were added in two successive PCR steps. The TCR alpha and beta cDNA libraries were sequenced on the Illumina HiSeq platform using custom primers. From the authors' description of their analysis: MiGEC processed the raw reads to extract unique molecular identifiers, while MiXCR was used to determine the CDR3 positions. For each individual, recombination models were inferred using an EM algorithm with the repgenHMM and IGoR tools. The analysis of shared clonotypes was done with the tcR package in R, with sharing normalized by the product of cloneset sizes. To study raw recombination free of thymic and clonal selection effects, out-of-frame nonproductive sequences were analyzed. The public reads were quality trimmed at Q25 with fastp and then assembled into clones with MiXCR by TCRdb, keeping productive beta chains. Rows with a matching CDR3 protein are joined into one entry that keeps the most common DNA and genes. The V and J calls shown here were made by TCRdb, not taken from the authors' results. Present in this sample are 500,000 to 600,000 distinct CDR3 sequences, under 25% of which were seen just once. The ten largest account for around 0.9% of the sample.

This clonotype appeared a few times. It has no known antigen specificity. No quality values exist for individual bases; no much larger clone is one base distant. The investigation overall reported the following: Because the same donors could not be followed over many years, conclusions were based on cross-sectional statistical analysis. In monozygotic twins, recombination models systematically underestimated out-of-frame TCR alpha sharing, but the models matched the sharing seen between unrelated individuals. In beta out-of-frame sequences, excess twin sharing was weaker, because having fewer shared sequences lowered the signal-to-noise ratio. Zero-insertion analyses could be partly confounded by invariant T cells such as MAIT and iNKT, although diverse VJ usage argued against such confounding for most clonotypes. Abundant cord blood beta clonotypes had fewer insertions, young adult naive repertoires showed a similar but weaker trend, and memory repertoires showed no such trend. Compared with coincidental sharing between unrelated individuals, out-of-frame TCR alpha sequences shared between twins showed an excess of sequences with low generation probability.

These data also featured in a second study, about T cells expressing NK-cell markers. Drawing on the second study: TCR beta-chain repertoires were profiled in sorted CD3+CD56+NKG2C+, CD3+CD56+NKG2C- and CD3+CD56-NKG2C+ T-cell subsets from about 8 donors. Among the eight sequenced donors, only one was HCMV-seronegative, while the other seven were HCMV-seropositive. To restrict sorting to alphabetaTCR-expressing T cells, an anti-gammadeltaTCR antibody was added in several experiments. For about 6 donors, the dominant CD3+CD56+NKG2C+ clonotypes were among the top 10 CD8+ clonotypes and accounted for about 1.0-7.5% of CD8+ T cells. Those dominant clonotypes were again the most abundant among CD3+CD56-NKG2C+ cells in a few donors, at roughly 25-65%. Whether the expanded NKG2C-expressing T cell clones were specific for HCMV antigens remained unclear. The eight sequenced donors were randomly selected healthy volunteers, three men and five women. HCMV serostatus was determined by detecting HCMV-specific IgG in serum with a commercial ELISA kit. MIGEC handled demultiplexing of the reads and grouping by UMI, while MiTCR was used to assemble and quantify clonotypes. To exclude erroneous sequences, only TCR cDNA sequences supported by at least two reads were retained. The tcR package was used for downstream repertoire analysis, and clonotypes were matched between fractions using CDR3 nucleotide sequence together with V segment. VDJmatch was used to annotate antigen specificity against VDJdb, with one amino acid substitution in CDR3 allowed.

The sequence was obtained from a young woman in good health. The sequenced sample consisted of CD4+ T cells sorted from blood.

The CDR3: CASRGRVNYNEQFF. The DNA sequence is as follows: TGTGCCAGCAGGGGTAGAGTAAACTACAATGAGCAGTTCTTC. This sequence uses TRBV7-8 and TRBJ2-1, with the D gene uncertain. A distance of 12 bases separates the germline ends of V and J, which lose 6 bases and 3 bases respectively. CDR1 and CDR2, per the germline V gene, are SGHVS and FQNEAQ. The CDR3 contains 14 residues, cysteine and phenylalanine counted. Of the read, only the CDR3 DNA is kept; its 42 bases are in frame from base 1.